This T cell receptor beta chain was identified in a study of Ad26.COV2.S vaccination and SARS-CoV-2 variants. In the study overall: Once or twice, 56 days apart, Ad26.COV2.S was delivered intramuscularly. The study, taken as a whole, reports: Spike-specific TCR breadth ran higher among vaccine recipients than placebo recipients.

Sample treatment: roughly 18 received Ad26.COV2.S at low or high dose, single or two shots; roughly 5 received placebo; per-sample allocation not given. Sampling took place 63 days after the first vaccine or placebo injection. TCRdb's table, derived via immunoSEQ multiplex PCR, lists solely in-frame clones and lacks some. The sample includes around 350,000 clones, approximately 81% of them seen just once. V was shortened by 2 bases and J by 0 bases, with 13 bases between the two germline ends. Germline V gene sequence: CDR1 MNHNY, CDR2 SVGAGI (reference sequence). The CDR3 has 16 residues. In regard to this clone: Its matching antigen is unknown.

This specimen was peripheral blood, taken in a trial of Ad26.COV2.S vaccine versus placebo. The chain couples TRBV6-6 to TRBJ1-1; D is uncertain. This TCR was sampled from a person between 18 and 59 years old who received the Ad26.COV2.S COVID-19 vaccine or a placebo. The CDR3 reads CASSYGVGSMNTEAFF. Here the CDR3 DNA reads TGTGCCAGCAGTTACGGGGTGGGCAGCATGAACACTGAAGCTTTCTTT.